The TCR beta chain described here comes from a study of blood T cell repertoires in COVID-19. Generated by immunoSEQ multiplex PCR, the TCRdb table keeps only in-frame clones and is missing some. Of a few hundred thousand clones listed, roughly 89% are singletons. The CDR3 runs to 14 residues. The rearrangement joins TRBV1 to TRBJ1-4. TRBV1 corresponds to a pseudogene. Sequenced sample: peripheral blood. This TCR was sampled from a woman in her sixties with COVID-19, enrolled during active disease. DNA of the CDR3: TGCACCAGCAGCAGCCGGGATTTGAATGAAAAACTGTTTTTT. This encodes CTSSSRDLNEKLFF.